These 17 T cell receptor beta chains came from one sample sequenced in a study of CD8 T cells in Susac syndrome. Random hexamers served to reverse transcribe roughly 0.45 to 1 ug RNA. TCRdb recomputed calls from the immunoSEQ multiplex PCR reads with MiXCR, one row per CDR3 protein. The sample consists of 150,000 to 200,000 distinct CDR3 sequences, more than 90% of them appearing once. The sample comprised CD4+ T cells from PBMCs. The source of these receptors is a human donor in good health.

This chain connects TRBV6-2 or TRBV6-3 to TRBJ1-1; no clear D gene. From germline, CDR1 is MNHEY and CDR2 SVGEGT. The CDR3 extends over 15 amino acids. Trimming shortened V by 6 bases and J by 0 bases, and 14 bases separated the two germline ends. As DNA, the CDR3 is TGTGCCAGCAGGGGTTTGGCATTCATGAACACTGAAGCTTTCTTT. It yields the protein CASRGLAFMNTEAFF.

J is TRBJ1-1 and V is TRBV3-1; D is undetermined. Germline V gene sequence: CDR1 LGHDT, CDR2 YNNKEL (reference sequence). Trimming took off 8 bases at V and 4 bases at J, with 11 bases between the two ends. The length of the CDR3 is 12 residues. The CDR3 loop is CASGWSGTEAFF. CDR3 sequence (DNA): TGTGCCAGCGGATGGAGCGGCACTGAAGCTTTCTTT.

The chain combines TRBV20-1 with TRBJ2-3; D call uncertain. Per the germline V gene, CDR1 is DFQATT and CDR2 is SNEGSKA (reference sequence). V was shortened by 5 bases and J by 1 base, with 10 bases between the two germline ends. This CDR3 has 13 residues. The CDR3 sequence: CSASHRGTDTQYF. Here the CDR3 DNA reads TGCAGTGCTTCCCACCGGGGCACAGATACGCAGTATTTT.

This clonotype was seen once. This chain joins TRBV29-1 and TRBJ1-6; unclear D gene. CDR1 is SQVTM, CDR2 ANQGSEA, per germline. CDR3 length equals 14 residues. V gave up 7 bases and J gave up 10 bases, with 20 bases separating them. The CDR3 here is CSETLWPKGSPLHF. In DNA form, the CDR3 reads TGCAGCGAAACCCTCTGGCCAAAGGGCTCACCCCTCCACTTT.

The CDR3 DNA reads as TGTGCCAGCAGCTTACCAGGCTCGCGGCCCCAAGAGACCCAGTACTTC. Amino acid sequence: CASSLPGSRPQETQYF. V gene TRBV7-9 combines with J gene TRBJ2-5; D unclear. Trimming removed 2 bases from V and 1 base from J, with 14 bases in between. The germline CDR1 and CDR2 sequences are SEHNR and FQNEAQ (reference sequence). The CDR3 sequence is 16 residues long. Full variable domain (outside the CDR3, taken from reference TRBV7-9 and TRBJ2-5): DTGVSQNPRHKITKRGQNVTFRCDPISEHNRLYWYRQTLGQGPEFLTYFQNEAQLEKSRLLSDRFSAERPKGSFSTLEIQRTEQGDSAMYLCASSLPGSRPQETQYFGPGTRLLVL.

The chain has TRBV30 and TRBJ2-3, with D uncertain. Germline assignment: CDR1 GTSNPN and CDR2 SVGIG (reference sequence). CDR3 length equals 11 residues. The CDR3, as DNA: TGTTCTCATGGGCGATCAGATACGCAGTATTTT. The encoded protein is CSHGRSDTQYF.

This CDR3 is CSVEEGDSPRTQYF. The CDR3 DNA follows: TGCAGCGTTGAAGAGGGGGACTCCCCGCGGACCCAGTACTTC. This rearrangement joins TRBV29-1 to TRBJ2-5; D possibly corresponds to TRBD2 (6 bases). Germline loops: CDR1 SQVTM, CDR2 ANQGSEA. The V and J ends lost 0 bases and 7 bases respectively, with 15 bases between them. The CDR3 contains 14 residues.

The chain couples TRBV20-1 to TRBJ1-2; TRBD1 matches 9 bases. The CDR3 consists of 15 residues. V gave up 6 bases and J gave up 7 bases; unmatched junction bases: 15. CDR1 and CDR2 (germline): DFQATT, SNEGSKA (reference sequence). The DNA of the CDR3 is TGCAGTGCCCGACATCCTGGGGGACAGGGATTTGGCTACACCTTC. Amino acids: CSARHPGGQGFGYTF.

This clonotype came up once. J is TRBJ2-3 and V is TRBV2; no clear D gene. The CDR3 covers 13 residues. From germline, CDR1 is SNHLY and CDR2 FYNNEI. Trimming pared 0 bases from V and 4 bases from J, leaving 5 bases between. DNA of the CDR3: TGTGCCAGCAGTGAAGCGCTTCCAGATACGCAGTATTTT. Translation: CASSEALPDTQYF.

CDR3 in amino acids: CASSVDTARQPQHF. In DNA form, the CDR3 reads TGTGCCAGCAGCGTAGATACGGCTCGACAGCCCCAGCATTTT. The chain links TRBV9 to TRBJ1-5; no clear D gene. The CDR3 is 14 amino acids. Deletions cut 0 bases from V and 7 bases from J, with 11 bases between. CDR1 is SGDLS and CDR2 is YYNGEE in the germline V gene.

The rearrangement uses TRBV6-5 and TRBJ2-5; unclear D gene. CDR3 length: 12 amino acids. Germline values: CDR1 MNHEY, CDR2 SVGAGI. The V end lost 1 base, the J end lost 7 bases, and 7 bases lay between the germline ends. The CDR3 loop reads CASSYLSGTQYF. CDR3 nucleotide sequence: TGTGCCAGCAGTTACTTGAGTGGGACCCAGTACTTC.

CDR3 region: CATSRFRQSNYGYTF. The CDR3 DNA reads TGTGCCACCAGCAGATTTCGACAGTCTAACTATGGCTACACCTTC. J is TRBJ1-2 and V is TRBV15, with a weak D call TRBD1 (5 bases). V was trimmed by 2 bases and J by 0 bases, leaving 10 bases between them. The CDR3 length is 15 residues. Germline V gene lookup returns CDR1 LNHNV and CDR2 YYDKDF (reference sequence).

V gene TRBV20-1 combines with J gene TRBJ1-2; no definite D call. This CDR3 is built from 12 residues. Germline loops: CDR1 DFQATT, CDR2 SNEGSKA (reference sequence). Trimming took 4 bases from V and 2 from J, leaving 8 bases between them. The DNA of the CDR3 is TGCAGTGCTAAGGGTCAGAACTATGGCTACACCTTC. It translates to CSAKGQNYGYTF.

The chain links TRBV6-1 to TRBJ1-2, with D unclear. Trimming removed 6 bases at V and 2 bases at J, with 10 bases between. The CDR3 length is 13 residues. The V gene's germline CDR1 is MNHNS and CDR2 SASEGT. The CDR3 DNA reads TGTGCCAGCAGAGAGTCCGGGAACTATGGCTACACCTTC. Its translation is CASRESGNYGYTF.

The CDR3 coding sequence is TGTGCCAGCAGCGGCCGGGACAGGGTCTACAATGAGCAGTTCTTC. Residues: CASSGRDRVYNEQFF. The V and J genes are TRBV3-1 and TRBJ2-1, with 9 bases that match TRBD1. Germline V gene data show CDR1 as LGHDT and CDR2 as YNNKEL (reference sequence). This CDR3 has 15 residues. The ends lost 5 bases at V and 3 bases at J; junction bases unmatched: 5.

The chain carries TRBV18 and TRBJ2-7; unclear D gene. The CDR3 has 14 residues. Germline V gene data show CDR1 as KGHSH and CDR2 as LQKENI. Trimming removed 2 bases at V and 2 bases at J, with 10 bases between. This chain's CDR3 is CASSPATQPYEQYF. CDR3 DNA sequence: TGTGCCAGCTCACCAGCCACACAACCCTACGAGCAGTACTTC.

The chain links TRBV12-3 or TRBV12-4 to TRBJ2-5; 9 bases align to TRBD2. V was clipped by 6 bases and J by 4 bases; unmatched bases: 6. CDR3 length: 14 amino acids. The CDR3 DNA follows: TGTGCCAGCAGGCGCACGGGACTAGCAGAGACCCAGTACTTC. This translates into CASRRTGLAETQYF.